One T cell receptor (beta chain) is described in this entry. Per the authors' pipeline: The assay estimated nucleated cells by amplifying reference gene primers. Only in-frame clones appear in the TCRdb table, and some are missing; sequencing was by immunoSEQ multiplex PCR. That table furnishes V, J and clone size, whereas the DNA furnished D and trimming. Of tens of thousands of clones listed, under 95% are singletons. These data originate in a study of blood T cell repertoires in COVID-19. Study context: Samples of COVID-19 (acute and convalescent) were obtained from the United States, Italy and Spain. Sources were T cells, B-cell-depleted T cells, or PBMCs; the material itself was cDNA or gDNA.

This CDR3 is 14 amino acids long. Germline loops: CDR1 ENHRY, CDR2 SYGVKD. The V and J ends lost 3 bases and 4 bases respectively, with 12 bases between them. The chain joins TRBV10-3 to TRBJ1-1, with D perhaps matching TRBD1 (6 bases). Sequences were obtained from peripheral blood. This TCR came from a human donor in a cohort sampled during active COVID-19. CDR3 DNA sequence: TGTGCCATCAGTGAAAACCAAGGGGGCACTGAAGCTTTCTTT. Protein: CAISENQGGTEAFF.